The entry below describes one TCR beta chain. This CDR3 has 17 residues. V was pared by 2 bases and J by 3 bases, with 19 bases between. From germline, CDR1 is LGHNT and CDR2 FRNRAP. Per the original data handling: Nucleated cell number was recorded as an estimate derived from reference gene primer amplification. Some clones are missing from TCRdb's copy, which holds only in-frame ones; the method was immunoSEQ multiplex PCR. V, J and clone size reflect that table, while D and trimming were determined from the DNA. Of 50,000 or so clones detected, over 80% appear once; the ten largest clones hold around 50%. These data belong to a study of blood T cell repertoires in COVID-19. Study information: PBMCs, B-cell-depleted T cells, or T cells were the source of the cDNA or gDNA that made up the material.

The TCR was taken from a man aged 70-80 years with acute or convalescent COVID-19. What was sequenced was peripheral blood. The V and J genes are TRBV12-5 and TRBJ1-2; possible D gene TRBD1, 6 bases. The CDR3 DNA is TGTGCTAGTGGTTTGCAACAAGGGGGTGGAGTTGACTATGGCTACACCTTC. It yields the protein CASGLQQGGGVDYGYTF.